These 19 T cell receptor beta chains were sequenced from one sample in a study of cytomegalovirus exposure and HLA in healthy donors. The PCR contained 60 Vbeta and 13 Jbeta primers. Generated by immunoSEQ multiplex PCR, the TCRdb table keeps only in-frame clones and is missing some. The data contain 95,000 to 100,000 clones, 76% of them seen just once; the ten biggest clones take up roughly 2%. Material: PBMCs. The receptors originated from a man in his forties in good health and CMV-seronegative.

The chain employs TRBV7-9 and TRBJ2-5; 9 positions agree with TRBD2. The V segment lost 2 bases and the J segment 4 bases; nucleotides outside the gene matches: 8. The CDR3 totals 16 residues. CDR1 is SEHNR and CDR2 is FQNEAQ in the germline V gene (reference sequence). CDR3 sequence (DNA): TGTGCCAGCAGCTTAATTCGTCCTAGCGGGACAGAGACCCAGTACTTC. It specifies CASSLIRPSGTETQYF.

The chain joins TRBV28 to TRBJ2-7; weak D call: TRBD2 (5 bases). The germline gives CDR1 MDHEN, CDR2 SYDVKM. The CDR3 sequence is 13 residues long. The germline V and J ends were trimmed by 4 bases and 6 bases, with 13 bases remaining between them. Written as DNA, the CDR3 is TGTGCCAGCAGTTCCCCCGGTCGGGGCGAGCAGTACTTC. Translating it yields CASSSPGRGEQYF. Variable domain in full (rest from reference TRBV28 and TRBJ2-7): DVKVTQSSRYLVKRTGEKVFLECVQDMDHENMFWYRQDPGLGLRLIYFSYDVKMKEKGDIPEGYSVSREKKERFSLILESASTNQTSMYLCASSSPGRGEQYFGPGTRLTVT.

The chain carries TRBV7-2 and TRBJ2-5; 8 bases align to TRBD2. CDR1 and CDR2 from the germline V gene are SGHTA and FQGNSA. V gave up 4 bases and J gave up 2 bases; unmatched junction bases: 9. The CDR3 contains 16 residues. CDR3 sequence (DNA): TGTGCCAGCAGCTCGGGGGTGGGCGGGGGGCAAGAGACCCAGTACTTC. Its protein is CASSSGVGGGQETQYF.

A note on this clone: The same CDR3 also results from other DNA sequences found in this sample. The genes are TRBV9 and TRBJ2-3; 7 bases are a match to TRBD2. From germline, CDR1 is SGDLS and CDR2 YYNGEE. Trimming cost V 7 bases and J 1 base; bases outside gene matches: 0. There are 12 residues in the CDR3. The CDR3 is CASGRGTDTQYF. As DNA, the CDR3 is TGTGCCAGCGGGAGGGGCACAGATACGCAGTATTTT.

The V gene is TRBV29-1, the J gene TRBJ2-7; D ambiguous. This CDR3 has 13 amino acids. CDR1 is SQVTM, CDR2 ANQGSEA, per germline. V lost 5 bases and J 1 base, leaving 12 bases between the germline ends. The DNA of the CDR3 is TGCAGCGTTCAAAGAGGAACTTCCTACGAGCAGTACTTC. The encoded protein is CSVQRGTSYEQYF.

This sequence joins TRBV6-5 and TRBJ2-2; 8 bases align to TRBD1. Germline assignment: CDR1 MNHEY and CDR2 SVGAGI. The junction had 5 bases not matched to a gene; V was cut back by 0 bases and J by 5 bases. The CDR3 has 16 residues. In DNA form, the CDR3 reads TGTGCCAGCAGTTACTCGACCAGGGGGCCGACCGGGGAGCTGTTTTTT. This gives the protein CASSYSTRGPTGELFF.

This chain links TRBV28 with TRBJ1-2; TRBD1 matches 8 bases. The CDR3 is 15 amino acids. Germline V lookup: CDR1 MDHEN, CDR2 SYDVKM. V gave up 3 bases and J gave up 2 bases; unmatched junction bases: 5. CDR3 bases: TGTGCCAGCAGTTTTGGCGGGACAGGAAACTATGGCTACACCTTC. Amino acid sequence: CASSFGGTGNYGYTF.

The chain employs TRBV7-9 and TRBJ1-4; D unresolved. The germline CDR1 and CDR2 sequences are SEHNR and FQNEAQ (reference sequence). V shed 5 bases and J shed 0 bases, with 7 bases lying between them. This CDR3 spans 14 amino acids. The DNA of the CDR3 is TGTGCCAGCAGCATCAGTGCAACTAATGAAAAACTGTTTTTT. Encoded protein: CASSISATNEKLFF.

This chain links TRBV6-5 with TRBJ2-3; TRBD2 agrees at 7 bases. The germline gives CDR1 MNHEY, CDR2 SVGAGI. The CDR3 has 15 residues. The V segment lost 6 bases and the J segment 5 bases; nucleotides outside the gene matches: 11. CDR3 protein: CASSNLRASGDTQYF. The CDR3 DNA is TGTGCCAGCAGCAACCTCCGGGCTAGCGGAGATACGCAGTATTTT.

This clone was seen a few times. CDR3 sequence reads: CASSLSTAAEQYF. The DNA for the CDR3 is TGTGCCAGCAGTTTATCTACAGCCGCCGAGCAGTACTTC. V gene TRBV27 combines with J gene TRBJ2-7; D is undetermined. Trimming stripped 0 bases from V and 6 bases from J, with 9 bases between. CDR1 and CDR2 from the germline V gene are MNHEY and SMNVEV (reference sequence). The CDR3 sequence is 13 residues long.

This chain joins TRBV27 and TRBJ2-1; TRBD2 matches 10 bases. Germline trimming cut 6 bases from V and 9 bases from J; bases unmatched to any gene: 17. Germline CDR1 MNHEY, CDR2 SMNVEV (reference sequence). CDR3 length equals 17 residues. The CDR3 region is CASSSSGLASGVGEQFF. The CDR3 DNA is TGTGCCAGCAGCTCTTCGGGACTAGCGTCGGGGGTGGGTGAGCAGTTCTTC.

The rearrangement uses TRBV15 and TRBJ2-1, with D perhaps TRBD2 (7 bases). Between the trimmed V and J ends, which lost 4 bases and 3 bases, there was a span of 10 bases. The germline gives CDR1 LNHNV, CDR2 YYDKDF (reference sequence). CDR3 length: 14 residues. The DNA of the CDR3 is TGTGCCACCAGCAAAGGGGGGGGCTACAATGAGCAGTTCTTC. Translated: CATSKGGGYNEQFF.

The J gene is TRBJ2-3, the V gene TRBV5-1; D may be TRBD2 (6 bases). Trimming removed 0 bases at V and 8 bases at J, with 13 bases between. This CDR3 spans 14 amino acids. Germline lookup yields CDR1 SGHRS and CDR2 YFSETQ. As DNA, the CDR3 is TGCGCCAGCAGCTTGGTGGCGGGGCGGAGTACGCAGTATTTT. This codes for CASSLVAGRSTQYF.

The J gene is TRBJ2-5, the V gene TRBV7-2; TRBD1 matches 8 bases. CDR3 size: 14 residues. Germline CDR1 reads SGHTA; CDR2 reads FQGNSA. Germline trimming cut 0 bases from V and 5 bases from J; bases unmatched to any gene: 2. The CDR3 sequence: CASSLAGQGETQYF. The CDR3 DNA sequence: TGTGCCAGCAGCTTAGCAGGACAGGGCGAGACCCAGTACTTC. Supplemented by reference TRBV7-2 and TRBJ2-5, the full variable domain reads GAGVSQSPSNKVTEKGKDVELRCDPISGHTALYWYRQSLGQGLEFLIYFQGNSAPDKSGLPSDRFSAERTGGSVSTLTIQRTQQEDSAVYLCASSLAGQGETQYFGPGTRLLVL.

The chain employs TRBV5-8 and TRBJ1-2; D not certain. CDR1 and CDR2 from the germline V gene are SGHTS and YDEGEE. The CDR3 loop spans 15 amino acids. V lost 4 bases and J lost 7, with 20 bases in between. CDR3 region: CASSPETELSPGYTF. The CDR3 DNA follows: TGTGCCAGCAGCCCAGAGACCGAACTATCCCCTGGCTACACCTTC.

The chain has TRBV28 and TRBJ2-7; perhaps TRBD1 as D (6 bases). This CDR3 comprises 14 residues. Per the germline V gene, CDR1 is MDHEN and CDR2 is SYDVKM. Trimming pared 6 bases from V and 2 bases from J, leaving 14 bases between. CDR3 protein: CASSNQQGAYEQYF. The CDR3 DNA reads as TGTGCCAGCAGCAACCAACAGGGCGCCTACGAGCAGTACTTC.

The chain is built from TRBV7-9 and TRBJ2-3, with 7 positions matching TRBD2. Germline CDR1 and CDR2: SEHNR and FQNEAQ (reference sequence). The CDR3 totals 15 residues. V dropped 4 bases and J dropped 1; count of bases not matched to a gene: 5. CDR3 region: CASSSMGGGTDTQYF. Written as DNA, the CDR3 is TGTGCCAGCAGCTCCATGGGGGGGGGCACAGATACGCAGTATTTT. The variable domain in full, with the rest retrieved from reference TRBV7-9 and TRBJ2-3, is DTGVSQNPRHKITKRGQNVTFRCDPISEHNRLYWYRQTLGQGPEFLTYFQNEAQLEKSRLLSDRFSAERPKGSFSTLEIQRTEQGDSAMYLCASSSMGGGTDTQYFGPGTRLTVL.

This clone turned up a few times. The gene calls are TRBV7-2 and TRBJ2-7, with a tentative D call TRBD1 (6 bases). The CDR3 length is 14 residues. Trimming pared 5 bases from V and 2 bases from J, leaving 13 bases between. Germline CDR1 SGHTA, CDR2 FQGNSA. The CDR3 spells CASSRVGATYEQYF. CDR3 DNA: TGTGCCAGCAGCCGAGTGGGGGCGACCTACGAGCAGTACTTC.

This CDR3 is CASSYDPGQGEKLFF. CDR3 in DNA: TGTGCCAGCAGCTATGACCCGGGACAGGGAGAAAAACTGTTTTTT. The chain combines TRBV5-8 with TRBJ1-4; the match to TRBD1 covers 9 bases. The V and J ends lost 3 bases and 8 bases, in that order; junction bases with no gene match: 8. The germline CDR1 and CDR2 sequences are SGHTS and YDEGEE. The CDR3 length is 15 residues. Full variable domain (missing parts from reference TRBV5-8 and TRBJ1-4): EAGVTQSPTHLIKTRGQQATLRCSPISGHTSVYWYQQALGLGLQFLLWYDEGEERNRGNFPPRFSGRQFPNYSSELNVNALELEDSALYLCASSYDPGQGEKLFFGSGTQLSVL.